Shown below are 30 T cell receptor beta chains from a single sample sequenced in a study of CD8+CD57+ T cells in acquired aplastic anemia. Genomic DNA acted as the template from which TCR beta VDJ combination and CDR3 sequence profiling were carried out. TCRdb re-called the reads with MiXCR, one entry per CDR3 protein. This table has about 180,000 distinct CDR3 sequences, just over 45% appearing once. The sequenced sample consisted of sorted CD4+, CD8+, or CD8+CD57+ T cells (not recorded which) from PBMCs. These receptors were obtained from a human donor in good health.

This clonotype was seen many times. This sequence joins TRBV20-1 and TRBJ2-7; 8 nucleotides line up with TRBD1. The trim removed 5 bases at V and 5 bases at J, leaving 5 bases unmatched. The CDR3 runs to 12 residues. CDR1 is DFQATT, CDR2 SNEGSKA, per germline (reference sequence). The CDR3 loop reads CSAEQGGDEQYF. CDR3 in DNA: TGCAGTGCTGAACAGGGGGGCGACGAGCAGTACTTC.

Many counts were recorded for this clonotype. This rearrangement joins TRBV7-9 to TRBJ2-5; no firm D call. Per germline, CDR1 SEHNR and CDR2 FQNEAQ (reference sequence). V was pared by 2 bases and J by 5 bases, with 6 bases between. The CDR3 covers 12 residues. The CDR3: CASSLSSETQYF. In DNA form, the CDR3 reads TGTGCCAGCAGCTTATCTTCTGAGACCCAGTACTTC.

This clonotype has ten or more counts. The CDR3 region has the DNA TGCGCCAGCAGCTTGTCCGGGACTAGCACAGATACGCAGTATTTT. Protein sequence: CASSLSGTSTDTQYF. The rearrangement uses TRBV5-1 and TRBJ2-3; D might be TRBD2 (6 bases). This CDR3 comprises 15 residues. V dropped 1 base and J dropped 0 bases, with 9 bases sitting between them. The germline gives CDR1 SGHRS, CDR2 YFSETQ.

This clonotype was recorded once. CDR3 DNA: TGCGCCAGCAGCGGGACGCTCTCGGGAACATACACAGATACGCAGTATTTT. Translation: CASSGTLSGTYTDTQYF. V is TRBV10-1 and J is TRBJ2-3; D tentatively fits TRBD1 or TRBD2 (5 bases each). Germline V gene data show CDR1 as WNHNN and CDR2 as SYGVQD (reference sequence). The CDR3 contains 17 residues. Trimming stripped 6 bases from V and 2 bases from J, with 21 bases between.

The table lists this clonotype with a few counts. This sequence joins TRBV20-1 and TRBJ1-6, with D uncertain. Trimming cost V 2 bases and J 8 bases, with 7 bases left between them. CDR1 DFQATT and CDR2 SNEGSKA come from the germline V gene (reference sequence). The CDR3 has 12 residues. This CDR3 is CSARSDYSPLHF. The CDR3 coding sequence is TGCAGTGCTAGATCGGACTATTCACCCCTCCACTTT.

This clonotype came up many times. The chain couples TRBV19 to TRBJ2-7, with TRBD2 matching over 13 bases. The CDR3 length is 18 residues. CDR1 is LNHDA and CDR2 is SQIVND in the germline V gene (reference sequence). Losses at the gene ends were 6 bases for V and 3 bases for J; bases not matched to a gene: 14. CDR3: CASRKADPGLAGNYEQYF. The CDR3, as DNA: TGTGCCAGTAGAAAAGCAGATCCGGGACTAGCGGGGAACTACGAGCAGTACTTC.

The CDR3 DNA reads TGCAGTGCTAGATCTCGAACACAGACCTACGAGCAGTACTTC. It specifies CSARSRTQTYEQYF. This chain uses TRBV20-1 with TRBJ2-5; D unresolved. The J call is in doubt because the DNA end fits TRBJ2-7 better. The CDR3 has 14 amino acids. Germline lookup yields CDR1 DFQATT and CDR2 SNEGSKA (reference sequence).

The table lists this clonotype with many counts. The chain uses TRBV3-1 and TRBJ2-7, with D perhaps matching TRBD2 (5 bases). Germline CDR1 and CDR2: LGHDT and YNNKEL (reference sequence). The CDR3 has 15 residues. V was clipped by 1 base and J by 6 bases, with 16 bases between them. This chain's CDR3 is CASSQARTRAGEQYF. The CDR3 bases are TGTGCCAGCAGCCAAGCCCGCACGAGGGCCGGCGAGCAGTACTTC.

The chain carries TRBV7-2 and TRBJ2-7; the D is unclear. The germline V gene has CDR1 SGHTA and CDR2 FQGNSA. With 0 bases removed from V and 5 bases from J, the gap between germline ends came to 17 bases. The CDR3 sequence is 16 residues long. The CDR3 spells CASSLAVGSIYNEQYF. In DNA, the CDR3 is TGTGCCAGCAGCTTAGCGGTAGGCTCAATCTACAACGAGCAGTACTTC.

This chain joins TRBV20-1 and TRBJ2-7; TRBD2 aligns across 11 bases. The V segment lost 6 bases and the J segment 0 bases; nucleotides outside the gene matches: 10. The CDR3 runs 16 residues. Germline assignment: CDR1 DFQATT and CDR2 SNEGSKA (reference sequence). The CDR3 spells CSAPTGLAGPSYEQYF. The CDR3 DNA reads as TGCAGTGCCCCCACCGGACTAGCGGGTCCCTCCTACGAGCAGTACTTC.

This chain links TRBV6-5 with TRBJ1-1; D not certain. V dropped 1 base and J dropped 2 bases, with 8 bases sitting between them. Germline V gene sequence: CDR1 MNHEY, CDR2 SVGAGI. CDR3 size: 14 residues. The CDR3 bases are TGTGCCAGCAGTTACTTGGCAGGAAACACTGAAGCTTTCTTT. Its translation: CASSYLAGNTEAFF.

The gene calls are TRBV20-1 and TRBJ2-7; D is uncertain. V lost 3 bases to trimming and J lost 2 bases, with 5 bases between them. Per germline, CDR1 DFQATT and CDR2 SNEGSKA (reference sequence). The CDR3 sequence is 11 residues long. The CDR3 loop is CSARGTYEQYF. CDR3 sequence (DNA): TGCAGTGCTAGGGGTACCTACGAGCAGTACTTC.

The sample holds a few counts of this clonotype. V and J are TRBV25-1 and TRBJ2-1; D ambiguous. This CDR3 is 15 amino acids long. Germline V gene lookup returns CDR1 MGHDK and CDR2 SYGVNS. V dropped 0 bases and J dropped 5 bases, with 11 bases sitting between them. As DNA, the CDR3 is TGTGCCAGCAGTGAATATCGTGCCAGCAACAATGAGCAGTTCTTC. Translation gives CASSEYRASNNEQFF.

On this clonotype itself: This could be a read error, since a much larger clone is one nucleotide away. The rearrangement links TRBV12-3 or TRBV12-4 to TRBJ2-2; D might be TRBD2 (6 bases). The CDR3 spans 14 residues. Trimming cost V 3 bases and J 5 bases, with 10 bases left between them. This CDR3 is CASSFPRGTGELFF. The CDR3 nucleotides are TGTGCCAGCAGTTTTCCCCGGGGGACCGGGGAGCTGTTTTTT.

This rearrangement joins TRBV2 to TRBJ1-1, with D tentatively TRBD1 (5 bases). The CDR3 extends over 12 amino acids. The V end lost 6 bases, the J end lost 6 bases, and 11 bases lay between the germline ends. Germline loops: CDR1 SNHLY, CDR2 FYNNEI. CDR3 protein: CASRGGTSEAFF. CDR3 bases: TGTGCCAGCAGGGGAGGGACGTCTGAAGCTTTCTTT.

This clonotype was recorded many times. The rearrangement uses TRBV14 and TRBJ1-2; D gene unclear. V gave up 0 bases and J gave up 4 bases, with 12 bases separating them. The CDR3 is 15 residues long. CDR1 is SGHDN and CDR2 is FVKESK in the germline V gene. The CDR3 reads CASSQDWGGGYGYTF. CDR3 in DNA: TGTGCCAGCAGCCAAGATTGGGGAGGAGGCTATGGCTACACCTTC.

For this clonotype: Given a much more abundant clone one base away, this may be a read error. This chain joins TRBV20-1 and TRBJ2-4, with a weak D call TRBD2 (5 bases). This CDR3 contains 13 residues. V was shortened by 4 bases and J by 5 bases, with 12 bases between the two germline ends. Looked up from germline, CDR1 is DFQATT and CDR2 is SNEGSKA (reference sequence). The CDR3 coding sequence is TGCAGTGCTACGGAGCGGATCGAAAACATTCAGTACTTC. Translation gives CSATERIENIQYF.

This clonotype was picked up many times. V is TRBV7-9 and J is TRBJ1-2; TRBD1 agrees at 10 bases. This CDR3 spans 15 amino acids. The V gene's germline CDR1 is SEHNR and CDR2 FQNEAQ (reference sequence). Trimming at V came to 4 bases and at J to 8 bases, leaving 10 bases not matched to a gene. The CDR3, as DNA: TGTGCCAGCAGCTCAACCGGGACAGGGGCGAGCGGCTACACCTTC. The encoded protein is CASSSTGTGASGYTF.

This clonotype was counted a few times. This rearrangement joins TRBV5-1 to TRBJ2-5; tentatively, D is TRBD1 (5 bases). Trimming pared 2 bases from V and 4 bases from J, leaving 12 bases between. This CDR3 has 14 amino acids. Germline CDR1 and CDR2: SGHRS and YFSETQ. This chain's CDR3 is CASSFSGTGETQYF. The CDR3 bases are TGCGCCAGCAGCTTTAGTGGCACAGGAGAGACCCAGTACTTC.

This clonotype was counted once. The chain carries TRBV11-1 and TRBJ1-1; maybe TRBD1 (5 bases). The V gene's germline CDR1 is SGHAT and CDR2 FQDESV (reference sequence). Trimming took 4 bases from V and 4 from J, leaving 19 bases between them. The CDR3 contains 16 residues. CDR3 amino acids: CASSSDLWEGITEAFF. Here the CDR3 DNA reads TGTGCCAGCAGCTCCGACCTTTGGGAGGGGATCACTGAAGCTTTCTTT.

The chain has TRBV9 and TRBJ2-2; D ambiguous. Germline loops: CDR1 SGDLS, CDR2 YYNGEE. With 7 bases removed from V and 8 bases from J, the gap between germline ends came to 12 bases. This CDR3 region has 12 residues. This CDR3 is CASGSYQGELFF. DNA of the CDR3: TGTGCCAGCGGCTCTTACCAAGGGGAGCTGTTTTTT.

The rearrangement links TRBV10-2 to TRBJ2-7, with D perhaps TRBD2 (7 bases). V was shortened by 10 bases and J by 3 bases, with 28 bases between the two germline ends. Germline V gene lookup returns CDR1 WSHSY and CDR2 SAAADI. The CDR3 spans 17 residues. CDR3 DNA sequence: TGCGCCACCTCAAGGGGGGGAAAATTCTCTACTAACTACGAGCAGTACTTC. Translating gives CATSRGGKFSTNYEQYF.

In this sample, this clonotype turned up a few times. In DNA, the CDR3 is TGTGCCAGCGGCGGGGGCTCCTACGAGCAGTACTTC. Residues: CASGGGSYEQYF. The chain joins TRBV7-9 to TRBJ2-7; 7 nucleotides match TRBD2. Germline V gene lookup returns CDR1 SEHNR and CDR2 FQNEAQ (reference sequence). The CDR3 extends over 12 amino acids. After removal of 8 bases from V and 0 bases from J, the junction contained 1 base not matched to a gene.

The chain carries TRBV7-9 and TRBJ2-7, with 11 bases that match TRBD1. The CDR3 has 12 residues. With V trimmed by 11 bases and J by 4 bases, 4 bases remained unmatched. The germline CDR1 and CDR2 sequences are SEHNR and FQNEAQ (reference sequence). CDR3 DNA sequence: TGTGCCTGGGGACAGGGGGTGTACGAGCAGTACTTC. This encodes CAWGQGVYEQYF.

V is TRBV6-2 or TRBV6-3 and J is TRBJ2-1; TRBD2 aligns across 12 bases. Looked up from germline, CDR1 is MNHEY and CDR2 is SVGEGT. After removal of 0 bases from V and 5 bases from J, the junction contained 8 bases not matched to a gene. The CDR3 sequence is 18 residues long. The CDR3 DNA sequence: TGTGCCAGCAGTTACTCGAACTTCCGGACTAGCGGGAACAATGAGCAGTTCTTC. This encodes CASSYSNFRTSGNNEQFF.

To note about this clonotype: A much larger clone lies one base from this, so it may be a read error. This chain uses TRBV30 with TRBJ2-7; D is unclear. Germline CDR1 GTSNPN, CDR2 SVGIG (reference sequence). V lost 4 bases to trimming and J lost 4 bases, with 11 bases between them. The CDR3 covers 12 residues. The DNA of the CDR3 is TGTGCCTGGACCAAAGGAAGGTACGAGCAGTACTTC. This gives the protein CAWTKGRYEQYF. Full variable domain (remainder filled in from reference TRBV30 and TRBJ2-7): SQTIHQWPATLVQPVGSPLSLECTVEGTSNPNLYWYRQAAGRGLQLLFYSVGIGQISSEVPQNLSASRPQDRQFILSSKKLLLSDSGFYLCAWTKGRYEQYFGPGTRLTVT.

Only a few counts were recorded for this clonotype. A single base separates this from a much larger clone, so it may be a read error. This chain uses TRBV12-3 or TRBV12-4 with TRBJ2-5; 8 bases fit TRBD2. This CDR3 is built from 14 residues. V lost 5 bases to trimming and J lost 5 bases; unmatched junction nucleotides: 7. The CDR3 reads CASSLGRGVETQYF. In nucleotides, the CDR3 is TGTGCCAGCAGTCTCGGGCGGGGGGTCGAGACCCAGTACTTC.

In this sample, this clonotype turned up many times. V usage is TRBV6-2 or TRBV6-3 and J usage is TRBJ1-1; D not resolved. Trimming removed 6 bases at V and 7 bases at J, with 9 bases between. The length of the CDR3 is 11 residues. CDR1 and CDR2 from the germline V gene are MNHEY and SVGEGT. The CDR3, as DNA: TGTGCCAGCAGGTGGGCAGGTGAAGCTTTCTTT. It encodes CASRWAGEAFF.

The J gene is TRBJ2-3, the V gene TRBV28; TRBD2 agrees at 7 bases. Germline V lookup: CDR1 MDHEN, CDR2 SYDVKM. This CDR3 comprises 13 residues. V shed 6 bases, J shed 7 bases, and the junction held 7 bases outside the gene matches. The CDR3 coding sequence is TGTGCCAGCAGCTTGACTAGCCCAAATACGCAGTATTTT. Its protein is CASSLTSPNTQYF.

The sample holds many counts of this clonotype. The chain couples TRBV5-6 to TRBJ1-2, with TRBD1 as a possible D gene (5 bases). Trimming removed 4 bases at V and 8 bases at J, with 15 bases between. The germline CDR1 and CDR2 sequences are SGHDT and YYEEEE. The CDR3 is 13 residues long. CDR3 sequence reads: CASSLGRHRGYTF. In nucleotides, the CDR3 is TGTGCCAGCAGCCTGGGACGGCATAGGGGCTACACCTTC.